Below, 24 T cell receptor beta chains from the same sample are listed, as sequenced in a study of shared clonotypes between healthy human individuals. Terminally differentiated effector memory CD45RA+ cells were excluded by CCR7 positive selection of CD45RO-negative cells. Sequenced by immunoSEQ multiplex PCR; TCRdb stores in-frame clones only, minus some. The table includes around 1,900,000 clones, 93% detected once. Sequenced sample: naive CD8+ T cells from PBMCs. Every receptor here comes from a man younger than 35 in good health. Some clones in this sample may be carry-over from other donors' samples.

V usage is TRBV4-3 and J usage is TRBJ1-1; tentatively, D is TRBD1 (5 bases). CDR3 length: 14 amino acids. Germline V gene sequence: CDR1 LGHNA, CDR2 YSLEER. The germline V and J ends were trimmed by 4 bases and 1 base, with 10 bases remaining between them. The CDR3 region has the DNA TGCGCCAGCAGCCCGGGACGGAAGAACACTGAAGCTTTCTTT. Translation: CASSPGRKNTEAFF.

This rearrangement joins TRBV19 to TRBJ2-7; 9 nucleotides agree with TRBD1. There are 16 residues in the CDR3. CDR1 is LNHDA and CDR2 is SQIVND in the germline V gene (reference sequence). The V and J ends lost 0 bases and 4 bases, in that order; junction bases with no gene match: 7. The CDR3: CASSIDTGTGYYEQYF. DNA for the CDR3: TGTGCCAGTAGTATAGACACCGGGACAGGGTATTACGAGCAGTACTTC.

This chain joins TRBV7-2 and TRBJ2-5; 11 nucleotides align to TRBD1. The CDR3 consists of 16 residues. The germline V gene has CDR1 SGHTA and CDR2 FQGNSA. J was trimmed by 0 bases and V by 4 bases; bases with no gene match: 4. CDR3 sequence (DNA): TGTGCCAGCAGCTCCTGGACAGGGGGCTACCAAGAGACCCAGTACTTC. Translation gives CASSSWTGGYQETQYF.

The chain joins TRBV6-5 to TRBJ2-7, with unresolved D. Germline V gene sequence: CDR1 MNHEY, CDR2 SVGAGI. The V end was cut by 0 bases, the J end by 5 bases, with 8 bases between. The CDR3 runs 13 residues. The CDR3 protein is CASSYSGPDEQYF. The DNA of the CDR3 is TGTGCCAGCAGTTACTCTGGGCCAGACGAGCAGTACTTC.

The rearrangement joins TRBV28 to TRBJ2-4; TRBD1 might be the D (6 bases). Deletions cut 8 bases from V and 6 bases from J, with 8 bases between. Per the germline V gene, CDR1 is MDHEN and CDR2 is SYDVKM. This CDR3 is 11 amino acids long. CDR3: CASRDTNIQYF. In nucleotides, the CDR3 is TGTGCCAGCCGGGACACAAACATTCAGTACTTC.

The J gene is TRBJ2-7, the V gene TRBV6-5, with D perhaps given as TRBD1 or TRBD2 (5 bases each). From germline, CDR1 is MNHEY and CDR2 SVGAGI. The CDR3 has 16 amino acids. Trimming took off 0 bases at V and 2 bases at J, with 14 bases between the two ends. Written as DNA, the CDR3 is TGTGCCAGCAGTTACTCGATCGGGACCCGCCCCTACGAGCAGTACTTC. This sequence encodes CASSYSIGTRPYEQYF.

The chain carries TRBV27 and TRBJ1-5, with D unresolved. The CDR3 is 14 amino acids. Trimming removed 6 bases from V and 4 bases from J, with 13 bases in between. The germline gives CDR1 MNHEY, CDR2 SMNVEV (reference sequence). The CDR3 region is CASRLRDPNQPQHF. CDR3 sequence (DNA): TGTGCCAGCAGGTTGCGGGATCCGAATCAGCCCCAGCATTTT.

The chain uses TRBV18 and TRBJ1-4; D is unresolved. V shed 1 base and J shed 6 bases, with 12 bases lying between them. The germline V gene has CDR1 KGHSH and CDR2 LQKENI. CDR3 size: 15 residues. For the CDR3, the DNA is TGTGCCAGCTCACCACTGCCGGCACCGGATGAAAAACTGTTTTTT. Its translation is CASSPLPAPDEKLFF.

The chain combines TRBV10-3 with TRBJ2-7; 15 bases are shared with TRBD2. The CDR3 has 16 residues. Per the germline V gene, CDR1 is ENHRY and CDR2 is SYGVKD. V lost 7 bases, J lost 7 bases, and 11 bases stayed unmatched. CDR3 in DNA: TGTGCCATCACTAATGGACTAGCGGGAGGGCCAGAAGAGCAGTACTTC. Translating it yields CAITNGLAGGPEEQYF.

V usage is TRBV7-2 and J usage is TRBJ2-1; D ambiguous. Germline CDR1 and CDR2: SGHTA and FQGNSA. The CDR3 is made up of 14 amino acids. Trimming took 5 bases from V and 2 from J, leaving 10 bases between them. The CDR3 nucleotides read TGTGCCAGCAGCCACGGAGTCCCCTACAATGAGCAGTTCTTC. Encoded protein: CASSHGVPYNEQFF. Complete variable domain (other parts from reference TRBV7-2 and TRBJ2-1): GAGVSQSPSNKVTEKGKDVELRCDPISGHTALYWYRQSLGQGLEFLIYFQGNSAPDKSGLPSDRFSAERTGGSVSTLTIQRTQQEDSAVYLCASSHGVPYNEQFFGPGTRLTVL.

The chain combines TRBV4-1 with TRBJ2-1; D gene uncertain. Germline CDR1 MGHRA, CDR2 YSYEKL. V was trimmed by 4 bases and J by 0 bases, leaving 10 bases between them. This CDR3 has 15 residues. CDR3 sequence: CASSLRFRSYNEQFF. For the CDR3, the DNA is TGCGCCAGCAGCCTGCGGTTTCGCTCCTACAATGAGCAGTTCTTC.

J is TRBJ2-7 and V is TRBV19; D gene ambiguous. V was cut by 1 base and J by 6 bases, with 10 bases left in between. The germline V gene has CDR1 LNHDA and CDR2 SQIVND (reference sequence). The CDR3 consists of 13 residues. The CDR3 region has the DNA TGTGCCAGTAGTATAGCTGCTACCTCCGAGCAGTACTTC. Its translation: CASSIAATSEQYF.

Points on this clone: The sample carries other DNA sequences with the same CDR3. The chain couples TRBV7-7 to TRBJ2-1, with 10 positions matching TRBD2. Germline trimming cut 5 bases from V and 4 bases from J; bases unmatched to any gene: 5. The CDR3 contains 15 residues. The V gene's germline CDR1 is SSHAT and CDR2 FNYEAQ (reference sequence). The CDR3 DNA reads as TGTGCCAGCAGCCCCGGACTAGCGGTATACAATGAGCAGTTCTTC. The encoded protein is CASSPGLAVYNEQFF.

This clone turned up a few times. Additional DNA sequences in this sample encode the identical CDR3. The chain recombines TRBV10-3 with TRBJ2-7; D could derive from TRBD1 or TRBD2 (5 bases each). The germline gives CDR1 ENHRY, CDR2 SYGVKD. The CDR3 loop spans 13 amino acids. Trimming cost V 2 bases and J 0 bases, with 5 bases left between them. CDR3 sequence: CAISEGGSYEQYF. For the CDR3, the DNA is TGTGCCATCAGTGAGGGGGGCTCCTACGAGCAGTACTTC.

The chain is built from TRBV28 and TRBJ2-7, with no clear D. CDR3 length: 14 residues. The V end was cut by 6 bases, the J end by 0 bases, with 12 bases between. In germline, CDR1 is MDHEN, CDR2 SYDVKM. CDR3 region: CASSPHRSSYEQYF. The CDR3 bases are TGTGCCAGCAGCCCCCACCGGAGCTCCTACGAGCAGTACTTC.

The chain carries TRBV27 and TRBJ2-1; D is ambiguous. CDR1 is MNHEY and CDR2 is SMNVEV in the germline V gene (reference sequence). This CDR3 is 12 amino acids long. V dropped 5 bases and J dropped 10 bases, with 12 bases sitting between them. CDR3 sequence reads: CASSPSRKEQFF. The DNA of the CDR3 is TGTGCCAGCAGTCCTTCGAGAAAAGAGCAGTTCTTC.

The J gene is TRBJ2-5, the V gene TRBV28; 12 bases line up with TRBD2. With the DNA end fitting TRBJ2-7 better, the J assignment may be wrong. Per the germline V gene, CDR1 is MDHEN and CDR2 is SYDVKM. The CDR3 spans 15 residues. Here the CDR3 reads CATKDLAGGPHEQYF. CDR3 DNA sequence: TGTGCCACCAAAGATCTAGCGGGAGGGCCTCACGAGCAGTACTTC.

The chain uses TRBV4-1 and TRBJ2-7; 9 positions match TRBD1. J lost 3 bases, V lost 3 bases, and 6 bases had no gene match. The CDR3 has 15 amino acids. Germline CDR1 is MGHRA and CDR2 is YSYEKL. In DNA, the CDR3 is TGCGCCAGCAGCCAGGACAGGGGCGATTTCTACGAGCAGTACTTC. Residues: CASSQDRGDFYEQYF.

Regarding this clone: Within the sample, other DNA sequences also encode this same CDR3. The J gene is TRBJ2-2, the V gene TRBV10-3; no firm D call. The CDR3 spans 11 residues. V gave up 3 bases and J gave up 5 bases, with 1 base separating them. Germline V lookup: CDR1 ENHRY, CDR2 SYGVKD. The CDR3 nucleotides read TGTGCCATCAGTGATACCGGGGAGCTGTTTTTT. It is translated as CAISDTGELFF.

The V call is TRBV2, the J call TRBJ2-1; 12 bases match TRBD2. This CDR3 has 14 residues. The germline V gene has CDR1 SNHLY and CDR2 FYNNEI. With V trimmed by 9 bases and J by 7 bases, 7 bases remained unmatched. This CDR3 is CARTTSGRYNEQFF. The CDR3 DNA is TGTGCCAGAACGACTAGCGGGAGATATAATGAGCAGTTCTTC.

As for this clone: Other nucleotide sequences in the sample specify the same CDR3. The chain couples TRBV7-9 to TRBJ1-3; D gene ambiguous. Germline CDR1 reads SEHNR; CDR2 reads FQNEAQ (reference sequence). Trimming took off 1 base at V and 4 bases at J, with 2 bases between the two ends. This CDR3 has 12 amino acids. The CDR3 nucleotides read TGTGCCAGCAGCTTAGGGGGAAACACCATATATTTT. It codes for CASSLGGNTIYF.

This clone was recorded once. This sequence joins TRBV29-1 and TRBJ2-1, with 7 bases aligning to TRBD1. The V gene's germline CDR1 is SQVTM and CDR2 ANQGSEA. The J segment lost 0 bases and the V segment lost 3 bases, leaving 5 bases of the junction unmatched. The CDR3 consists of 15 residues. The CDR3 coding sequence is TGCAGCGTTGACCTGACAGGGAGCTCCTACAATGAGCAGTTCTTC. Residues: CSVDLTGSSYNEQFF.

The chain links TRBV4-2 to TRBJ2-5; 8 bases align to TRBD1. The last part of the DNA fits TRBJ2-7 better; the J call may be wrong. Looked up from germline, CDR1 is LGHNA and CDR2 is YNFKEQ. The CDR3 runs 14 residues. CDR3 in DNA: TGTGCCAGCAGCCTTGGGACAGGCGGCGCCGAGCAGTACTTC. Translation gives CASSLGTGGAEQYF.

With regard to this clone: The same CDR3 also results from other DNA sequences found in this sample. The CDR3 region is CASSLLAGAPYEQYF. DNA for the CDR3: TGTGCCAGCAGTTTATTAGCGGGAGCTCCCTACGAGCAGTACTTC. The gene calls are TRBV28 and TRBJ2-7; TRBD2 matches at 9 bases. V lost 1 base to trimming and J lost 2 bases; unmatched junction nucleotides: 3. Germline CDR1 is MDHEN and CDR2 is SYDVKM. The CDR3 totals 15 residues.